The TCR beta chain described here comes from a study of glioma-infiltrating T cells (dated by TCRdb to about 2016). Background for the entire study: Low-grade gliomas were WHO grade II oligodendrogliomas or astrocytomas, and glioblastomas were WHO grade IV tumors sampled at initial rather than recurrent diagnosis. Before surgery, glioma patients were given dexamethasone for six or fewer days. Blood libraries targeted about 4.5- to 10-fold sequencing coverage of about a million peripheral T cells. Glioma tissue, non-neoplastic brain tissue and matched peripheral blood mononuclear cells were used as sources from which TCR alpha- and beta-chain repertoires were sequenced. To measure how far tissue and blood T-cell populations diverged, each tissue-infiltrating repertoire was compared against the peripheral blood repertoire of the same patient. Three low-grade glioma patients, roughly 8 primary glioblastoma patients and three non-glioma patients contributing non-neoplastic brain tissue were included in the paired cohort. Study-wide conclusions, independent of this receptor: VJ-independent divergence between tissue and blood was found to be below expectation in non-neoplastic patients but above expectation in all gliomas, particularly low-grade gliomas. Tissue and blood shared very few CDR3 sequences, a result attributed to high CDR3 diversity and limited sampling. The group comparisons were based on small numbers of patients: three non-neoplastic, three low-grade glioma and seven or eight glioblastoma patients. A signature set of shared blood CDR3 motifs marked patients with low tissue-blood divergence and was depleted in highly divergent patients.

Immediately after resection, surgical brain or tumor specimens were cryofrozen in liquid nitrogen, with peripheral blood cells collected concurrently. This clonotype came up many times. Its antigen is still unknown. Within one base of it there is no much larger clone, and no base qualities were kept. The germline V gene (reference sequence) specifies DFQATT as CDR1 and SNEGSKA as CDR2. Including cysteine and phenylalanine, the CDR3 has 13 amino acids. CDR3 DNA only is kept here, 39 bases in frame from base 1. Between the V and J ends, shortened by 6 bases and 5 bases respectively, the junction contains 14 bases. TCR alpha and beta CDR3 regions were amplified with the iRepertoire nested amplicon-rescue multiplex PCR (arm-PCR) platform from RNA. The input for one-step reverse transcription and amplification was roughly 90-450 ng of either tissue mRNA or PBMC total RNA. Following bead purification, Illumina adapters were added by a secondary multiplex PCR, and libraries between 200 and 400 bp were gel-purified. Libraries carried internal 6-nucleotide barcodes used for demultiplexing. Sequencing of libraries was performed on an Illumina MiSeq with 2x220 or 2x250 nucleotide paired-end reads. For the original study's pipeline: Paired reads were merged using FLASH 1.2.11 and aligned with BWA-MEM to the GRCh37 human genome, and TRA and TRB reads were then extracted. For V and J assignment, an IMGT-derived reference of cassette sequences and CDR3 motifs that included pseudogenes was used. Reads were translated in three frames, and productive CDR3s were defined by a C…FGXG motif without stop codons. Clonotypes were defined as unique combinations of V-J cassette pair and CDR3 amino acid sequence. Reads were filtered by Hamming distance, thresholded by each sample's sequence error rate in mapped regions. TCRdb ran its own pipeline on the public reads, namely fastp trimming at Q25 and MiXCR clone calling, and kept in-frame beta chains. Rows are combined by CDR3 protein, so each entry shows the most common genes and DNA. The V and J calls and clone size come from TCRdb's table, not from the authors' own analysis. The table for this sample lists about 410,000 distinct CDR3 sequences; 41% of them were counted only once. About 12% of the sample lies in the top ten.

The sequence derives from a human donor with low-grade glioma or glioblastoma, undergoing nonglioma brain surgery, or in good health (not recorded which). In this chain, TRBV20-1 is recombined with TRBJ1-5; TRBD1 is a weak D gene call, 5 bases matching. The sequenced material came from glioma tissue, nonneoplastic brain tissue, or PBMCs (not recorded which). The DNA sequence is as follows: TGCAGTGCAACTCCGTCGGGGGATCAGCCCCAGCATTTT. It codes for CSATPSGDQPQHF.